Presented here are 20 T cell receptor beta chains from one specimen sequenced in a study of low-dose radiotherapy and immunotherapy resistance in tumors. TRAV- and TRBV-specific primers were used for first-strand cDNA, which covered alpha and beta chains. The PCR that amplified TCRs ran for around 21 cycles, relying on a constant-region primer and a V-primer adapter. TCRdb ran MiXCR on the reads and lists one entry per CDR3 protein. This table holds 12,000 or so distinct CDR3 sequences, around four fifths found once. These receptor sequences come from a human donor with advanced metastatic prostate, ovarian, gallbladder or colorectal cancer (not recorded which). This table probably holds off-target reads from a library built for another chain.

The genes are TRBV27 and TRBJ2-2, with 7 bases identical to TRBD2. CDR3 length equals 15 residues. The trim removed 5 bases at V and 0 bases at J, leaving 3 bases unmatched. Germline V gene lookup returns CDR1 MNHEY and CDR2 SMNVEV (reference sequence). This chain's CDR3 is CASSLLAANTGELFF. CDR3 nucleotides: TGTGCCAGCAGTCTCCTAGCGGCGAACACCGGGGAGCTGTTTTTT.

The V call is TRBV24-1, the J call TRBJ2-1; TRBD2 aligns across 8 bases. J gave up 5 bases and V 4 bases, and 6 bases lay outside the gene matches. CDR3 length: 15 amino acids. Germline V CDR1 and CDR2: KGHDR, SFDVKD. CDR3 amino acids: CATSDQRGGHNEQFF. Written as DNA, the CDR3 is TGTGCCACCAGTGACCAACGGGGGGGCCACAATGAGCAGTTCTTC.

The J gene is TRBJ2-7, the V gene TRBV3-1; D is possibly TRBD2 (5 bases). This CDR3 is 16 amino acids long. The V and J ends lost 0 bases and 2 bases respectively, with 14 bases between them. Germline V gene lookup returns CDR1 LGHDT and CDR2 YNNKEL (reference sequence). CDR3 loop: CASSQESPSGPYEQYF. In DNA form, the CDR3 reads TGTGCCAGCAGCCAAGAAAGTCCCAGCGGTCCCTACGAGCAGTACTTC.

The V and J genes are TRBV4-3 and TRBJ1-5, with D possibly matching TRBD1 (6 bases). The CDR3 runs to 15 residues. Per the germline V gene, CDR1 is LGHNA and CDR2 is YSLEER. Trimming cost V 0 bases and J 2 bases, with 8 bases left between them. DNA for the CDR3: TGCGCCAGCAGCCAAGATAGACAGGGCAATCAGCCCCAGCATTTT. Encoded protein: CASSQDRQGNQPQHF.

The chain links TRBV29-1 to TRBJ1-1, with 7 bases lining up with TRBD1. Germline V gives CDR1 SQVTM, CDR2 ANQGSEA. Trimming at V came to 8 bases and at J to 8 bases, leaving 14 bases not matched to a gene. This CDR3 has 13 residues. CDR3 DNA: TGCAGCCTAAGGACAGGTCGAATAGGCGAAGCTTTCTTT. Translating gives CSLRTGRIGEAFF.

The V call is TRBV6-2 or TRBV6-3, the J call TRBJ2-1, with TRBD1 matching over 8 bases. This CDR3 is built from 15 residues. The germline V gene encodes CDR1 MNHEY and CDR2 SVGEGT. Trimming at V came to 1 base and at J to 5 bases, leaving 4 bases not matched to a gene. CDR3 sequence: CASSYWGQDNNEQFF. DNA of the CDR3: TGTGCCAGCAGTTACTGGGGACAGGACAACAATGAGCAGTTCTTC.

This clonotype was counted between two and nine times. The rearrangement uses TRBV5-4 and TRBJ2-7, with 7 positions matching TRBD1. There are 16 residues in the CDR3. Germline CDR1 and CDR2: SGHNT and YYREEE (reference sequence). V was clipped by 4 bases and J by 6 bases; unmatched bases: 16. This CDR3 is CASSVPFEGANGEQYF. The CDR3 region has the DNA TGTGCCAGCAGCGTGCCGTTCGAGGGGGCGAACGGCGAGCAGTACTTC.

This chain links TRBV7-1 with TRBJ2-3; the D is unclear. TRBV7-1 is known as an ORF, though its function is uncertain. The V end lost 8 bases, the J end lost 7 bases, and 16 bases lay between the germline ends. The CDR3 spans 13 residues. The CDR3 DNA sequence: TGTGCCAGCCACTCATCCTATCTGAATACGCAGTATTTT. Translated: CASHSSYLNTQYF.

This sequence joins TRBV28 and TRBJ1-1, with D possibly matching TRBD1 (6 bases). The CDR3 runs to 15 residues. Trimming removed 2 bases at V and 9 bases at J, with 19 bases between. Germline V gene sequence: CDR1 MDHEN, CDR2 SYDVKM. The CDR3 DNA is TGTGCCAGCAGTTTAGGGGTAGGGACACTGAGGCAAGCTTTCTTT. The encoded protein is CASSLGVGTLRQAFF. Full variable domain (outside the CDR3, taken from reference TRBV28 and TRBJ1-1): DVKVTQSSRYLVKRTGEKVFLECVQDMDHENMFWYRQDPGLGLRLIYFSYDVKMKEKGDIPEGYSVSREKKERFSLILESASTNQTSMYLCASSLGVGTLRQAFFGQGTRLTVV.

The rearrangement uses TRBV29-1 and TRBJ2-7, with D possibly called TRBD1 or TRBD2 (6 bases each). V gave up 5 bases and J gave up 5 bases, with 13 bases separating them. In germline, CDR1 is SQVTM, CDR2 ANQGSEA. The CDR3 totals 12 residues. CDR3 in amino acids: CSVSGASNEQYF. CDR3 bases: TGCAGCGTTTCGGGGGCGTCTAACGAGCAGTACTTC.

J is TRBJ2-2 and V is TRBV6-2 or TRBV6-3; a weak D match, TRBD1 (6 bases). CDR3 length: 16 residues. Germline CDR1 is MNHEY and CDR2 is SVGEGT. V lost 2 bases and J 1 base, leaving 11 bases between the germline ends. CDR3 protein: CASSYRTDGNTGELFF. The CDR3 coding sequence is TGTGCCAGCAGTTACCGGACAGATGGGAACACCGGGGAGCTGTTTTTT.

The CDR3 DNA reads as TGCGCCAGCAGCTTGGAAACAGGGGCTCTCAACACTGAAGCTTTCTTT. Its translation: CASSLETGALNTEAFF. The gene calls are TRBV5-1 and TRBJ1-1; 7 bases map to TRBD1. After removal of 0 bases from V and 2 bases from J, the junction contained 7 bases not matched to a gene. Germline CDR1 reads SGHRS; CDR2 reads YFSETQ. This CDR3 is 16 amino acids long.

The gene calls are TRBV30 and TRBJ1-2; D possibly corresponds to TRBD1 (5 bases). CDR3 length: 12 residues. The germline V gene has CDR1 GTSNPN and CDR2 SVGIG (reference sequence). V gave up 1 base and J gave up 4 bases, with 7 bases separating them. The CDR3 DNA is TGTGCCTGGAGTGCGGGACCCTATGGCTACACCTTC. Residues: CAWSAGPYGYTF.

Here the CDR3 reads CASSFTIAGELFF. CDR3 DNA: TGTGCCAGCAGCTTCACTATAGCCGGGGAGCTGTTTTTT. The chain joins TRBV7-8 to TRBJ2-2; unclear D gene. CDR3 length: 13 amino acids. CDR1 SGHVS and CDR2 FQNEAQ come from the germline V gene. V was pared by 3 bases and J by 6 bases, with 8 bases between.

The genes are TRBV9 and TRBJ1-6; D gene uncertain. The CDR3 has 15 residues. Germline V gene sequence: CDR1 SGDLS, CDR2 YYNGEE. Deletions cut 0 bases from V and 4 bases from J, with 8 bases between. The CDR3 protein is CASSVGEFYNSPLHF. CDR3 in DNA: TGTGCCAGCAGCGTAGGGGAATTTTATAATTCACCCCTCCACTTT.

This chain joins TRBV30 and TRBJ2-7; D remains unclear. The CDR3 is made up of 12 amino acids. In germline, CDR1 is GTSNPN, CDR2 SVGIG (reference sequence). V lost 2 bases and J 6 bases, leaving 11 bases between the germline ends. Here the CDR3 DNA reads TGTGCCTGGAGTCCCCTGGTGGGCGAGCAGTACTTC. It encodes CAWSPLVGEQYF. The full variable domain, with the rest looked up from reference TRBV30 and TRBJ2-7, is SQTIHQWPATLVQPVGSPLSLECTVEGTSNPNLYWYRQAAGRGLQLLFYSVGIGQISSEVPQNLSASRPQDRQFILSSKKLLLSDSGFYLCAWSPLVGEQYFGPGTRLTVT.

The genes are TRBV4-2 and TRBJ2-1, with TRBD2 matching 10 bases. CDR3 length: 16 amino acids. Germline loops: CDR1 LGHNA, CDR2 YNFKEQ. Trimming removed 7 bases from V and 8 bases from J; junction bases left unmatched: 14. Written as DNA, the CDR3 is TGTGCCAGCAACCAGGGTTCTAGCGGGAGTCTGGATGAGCAGTTCTTC. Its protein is CASNQGSSGSLDEQFF.

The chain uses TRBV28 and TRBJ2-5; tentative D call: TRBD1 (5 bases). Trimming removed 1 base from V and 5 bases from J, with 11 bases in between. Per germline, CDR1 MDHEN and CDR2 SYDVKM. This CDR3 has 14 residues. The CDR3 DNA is TGTGCCAGCAGTTTATTTCCAGGGCTGGAGACCCAGTACTTC. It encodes CASSLFPGLETQYF.

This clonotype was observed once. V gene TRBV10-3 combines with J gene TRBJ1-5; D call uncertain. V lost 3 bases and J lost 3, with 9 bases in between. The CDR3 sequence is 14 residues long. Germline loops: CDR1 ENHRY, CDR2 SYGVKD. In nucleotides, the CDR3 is TGTGCCATCAGTGAATCGGGGTTCAATCAGCCCCAGCATTTT. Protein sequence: CAISESGFNQPQHF.

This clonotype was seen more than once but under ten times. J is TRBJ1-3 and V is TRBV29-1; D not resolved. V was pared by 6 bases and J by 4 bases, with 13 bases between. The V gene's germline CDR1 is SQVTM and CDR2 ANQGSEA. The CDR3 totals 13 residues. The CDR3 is CSVVGYWGNTIYF. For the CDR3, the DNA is TGCAGCGTCGTAGGCTATTGGGGAAACACCATATATTTT.